This TCR beta chain originates from a study of cytomegalovirus exposure and HLA in healthy donors (dated by TCRdb to about 2017). Some background on the complete study: The 666 repertoires of the first cohort and the roughly 120 validation repertoires were produced on the same platform, according to a later analysis. The study aimed to test whether signatures of past pathogen exposure could be identified by cataloging public T cell receptors. In addition to the first cohort of around 670 subjects, a separate validation cohort of under 150 different subjects was used. To predict cytomegalovirus infection status, the study brought together high-throughput TCR immunosequencing, statistical association of individual TCRs with disease status, and machine learning. General findings and caveats noted by the study authors: The classifier was reported to diagnose cytomegalovirus status with high specificity and sensitivity in both the original cohort and the validation cohort. A later analysis found that TCRs clustered in the first cohort also tended to co-occur in the approximately 120 validation repertoires, with roughly 95% of cluster scores above 0. Most TCR sequences were seen in very few donors, while some public TCRs were found in many individuals. The authors suggested that the approach could potentially be generalized to other disease states and immunological phenotypes. A total of about 180 TCR beta chains were listed by the study as associated with cytomegalovirus. In vitro tests confirmed that a few of the cytomegalovirus-associated TCR beta chains recognize cytomegalovirus antigens. All 120 or so repertoires were used to score co-occurrence in the validation cohort in a later analysis, because that analysis had no HLA typing for the cohort.

Separate from the approximately 670-subject first cohort, the validation cohort of about 120 subjects was the group to which the donors belonged. To note about this clone: Its binding antigen is unknown. One base away there is no much larger clone; base qualities are not given.

Receptor libraries were prepared by the immunoSEQ multiplex PCR assay. Per the original workflow: A statistical classification framework was built for diagnosing cytomegalovirus status from the catalog of TCR beta chain sequences. Drawn from immuneACCESS, this table holds only the in-frame rearrangements with V and J called that TCRdb kept. Clones are partly lost; checked studies trace under half to an unresolved V gene and leave the rest unexplained. That table is the source of V, J and clone size, and D and trimming were worked out from the DNA. The sample table contains 250,000 to 350,000 clones; only one count was recorded for 86% of them. The ten largest clones add up to around 0.84% of the sample. Trimmed from V: 8 bases; trimmed from J: 2 bases; junction bases lacking a gene match: 4. The germline V gene yields SNHLY for CDR1 and FYNNEI for CDR2. Measured from the cysteine to the phenylalanine, the CDR3 is 14 residues long. Only CDR3 DNA is held: 42 bases, read in frame from base 1.

This receptor was identified in a woman between 18 and 30 years old in good health and CMV-seronegative. The sequence is built from TRBV2 and TRBJ1-1; TRBD1 aligns with 11 central bases. Sequencing input: PBMCs. The DNA sequence reads TGTGCCAGCGGACAGGGGGCGCAAAACACTGAAGCTTTCTTT. Its translation reads: CASGQGAQNTEAFF.